The clone carrying this TCR beta chain has only a few counts. Antigen unknown. Sorting isolated naive CD8 T cells as CD8+CD4-CCR7+CD45RA+ events. This specimen comes from a study of molecular identifiers for immune sequencing clone quantification. Findings and caveats of the study: In naive cells, under 1% of molecules belonged to clones above 20 RNA copies, against over 97% in effector cells.

Using its own MiXCR run on the PCR reads, TCRdb lists one record per CDR3 protein. The sample includes around 480,000 distinct CDR3 sequences, roughly 26% seen only once; the top ten take under 0.8%. This CDR3 comprises 18 residues. Trimming removed 6 bases at V and 8 bases at J, with 31 bases between. The receptor was derived from a human donor in good health. Some libraries in this study had Jurkat cell RNA spiked in. The source material was naive CD8+ T cells from blood, with Jurkat cell RNA spiked in. Stated subset: FACS-sorted CD8+CD4-CCR7+CD45RA+ naive T cells. This chain connects TRBV12-3 or TRBV12-4 to TRBJ1-1, with a tentative D call TRBD1 (5 bases). CDR3 nucleotide sequence: TGTGCCAGCAGGTCCCCGACCAGCCCTCTGGCAGGGCCCTACGAAGCTTTCTTT. It is translated as CASRSPTSPLAGPYEAFF.